This TCR beta chain came from a study of blood T cell repertoires in COVID-19. At the level of the study: T cells, B-cell-depleted T cells, or PBMCs provided the cDNA or gDNA that served as material.

Germline values: CDR1 LNHDA, CDR2 SQIVND (reference sequence). This CDR3 has 16 amino acids. Trimming pared 7 bases from V and 3 bases from J, leaving 19 bases between. The repertoire was sequenced with immunoSEQ multiplex PCR; TCRdb's copy has only in-frame clones and lacks some. The table shows about 150,000 clones, with 84% occurring only once. The sequence was collected from a human donor in a cohort sampled during active COVID-19. The V and J genes are TRBV19 and TRBJ1-5, with D maybe TRBD1 (5 bases). Sequencing was carried out using peripheral blood. The CDR3 coding sequence is TGTGCCAGTACCCATTCGGGGGGACGAAACAATCAGCCCCAGCATTTT. This encodes CASTHSGGRNNQPQHF.